Detailed here is one TCR beta chain. In the original processing: Nucleated cell counts were estimated from reference gene primer amplification. The repertoire was sequenced with immunoSEQ multiplex PCR; TCRdb's copy has only in-frame clones and lacks some. Clone size and V and J calls were adopted from that table, with D and trimming inferred from the DNA. Of some 130,000 clones listed, approximately 87% were seen once; the top ten hold more than 2%. The record originates from a study of blood T cell repertoires in COVID-19. On the study more broadly: The samples span acute and convalescent COVID-19 from the United States, Italy and Spain. T cells, B-cell-depleted T cells, or PBMCs provided the cDNA or gDNA that served as material.

Germline V gene lookup returns CDR1 SGHNT and CDR2 YENEEA. The CDR3 is made up of 13 amino acids. The V and J ends lost 5 bases and 2 bases respectively, with 10 bases between them. This chain links TRBV11-3 with TRBJ2-7; D unresolved. Source material: peripheral blood. This clonotype was obtained from a man aged 65-85 years with active COVID-19. The CDR3 loop is CASSGRVPYEQYF. The CDR3 DNA is TGTGCCAGCAGCGGTAGAGTTCCCTACGAGCAGTACTTC.